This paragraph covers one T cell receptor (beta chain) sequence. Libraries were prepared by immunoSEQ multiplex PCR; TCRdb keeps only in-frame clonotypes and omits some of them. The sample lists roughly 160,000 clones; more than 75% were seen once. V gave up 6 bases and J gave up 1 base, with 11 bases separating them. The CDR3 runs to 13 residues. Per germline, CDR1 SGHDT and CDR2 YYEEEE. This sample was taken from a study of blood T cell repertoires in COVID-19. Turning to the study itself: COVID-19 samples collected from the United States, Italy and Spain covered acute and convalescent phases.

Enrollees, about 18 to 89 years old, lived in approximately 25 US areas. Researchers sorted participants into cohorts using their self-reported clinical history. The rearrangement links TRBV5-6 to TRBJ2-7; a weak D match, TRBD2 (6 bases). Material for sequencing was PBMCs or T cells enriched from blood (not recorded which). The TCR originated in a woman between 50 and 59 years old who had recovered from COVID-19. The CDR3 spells CASNRRGSYEQYF. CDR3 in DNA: TGTGCCAGCAACAGGCGGGGATCCTACGAGCAGTACTTC.